One sample yielded the 13 T cell receptor beta chains listed below, sequenced in a study of blood T cell repertoires in COVID-19. The protocol was immunoSEQ multiplex PCR, while the TCRdb copy is restricted to in-frame clones and leaves out a portion. The repertoire holds about 300,000 clones, with 65% to 90% as singletons. The material sequenced was PBMCs or T cells enriched from blood (not recorded which). Receptor source: a man aged 25-45 years who had recovered from COVID-19.

This chain uses TRBV7-2 with TRBJ2-1; 10 bases fit TRBD2. The CDR3 is made up of 16 amino acids. Per the germline V gene, CDR1 is SGHTA and CDR2 is FQGNSA. J was trimmed by 6 bases and V by 2 bases; bases with no gene match: 7. The CDR3 region is CASSLTSGARVNEQFF. DNA for the CDR3: TGTGCCAGCAGCTTAACTAGCGGGGCGCGGGTCAATGAGCAGTTCTTC.

V and J are TRBV24-1 and TRBJ1-2; 9 nucleotides agree with TRBD1. Germline V lookup: CDR1 KGHDR, CDR2 SFDVKD. This CDR3 region has 15 residues. V lost 4 bases and J lost 3; bases outside the gene matches: 5. CDR3 region: CATSDSGTGYYGYTF. For the CDR3, the DNA is TGTGCCACCAGTGACTCCGGGACAGGGTACTATGGCTACACCTTC.

The rearrangement uses TRBV5-1 and TRBJ1-4; TRBD1 matches at 7 bases. Germline trimming cut 3 bases from V and 5 bases from J; bases unmatched to any gene: 1. Germline V gene sequence: CDR1 SGHRS, CDR2 YFSETQ. The CDR3 is 13 amino acids. DNA for the CDR3: TGCGCCAGCAGCTGGGGACAGAATGAAAAACTGTTTTTT. Protein product: CASSWGQNEKLFF.

The chain has TRBV5-4 and TRBJ2-7, with 7 bases that match TRBD2. Trimming cost V 2 bases and J 0 bases; bases outside gene matches: 2. Germline CDR1 and CDR2: SGHNT and YYREEE (reference sequence). This CDR3 region has 14 residues. This CDR3 reads CASSFGGSSYEQYF. CDR3 coding DNA: TGTGCCAGCAGCTTTGGCGGGAGCTCCTACGAGCAGTACTTC.

In regard to this clone: Different DNA sequences within this sample yield the same CDR3. This chain uses TRBV30 with TRBJ1-2, with D possibly TRBD1 on 5 matching bases. Deletions cut 2 bases from V and 5 bases from J, with 9 bases between. CDR1 and CDR2 (germline): GTSNPN, SVGIG (reference sequence). CDR3 length: 12 amino acids. The DNA of the CDR3 is TGTGCCTGGAGTCGCGGGGCATATGGCTACACCTTC. Translating it yields CAWSRGAYGYTF.

The chain joins TRBV6-5 to TRBJ1-1, with TRBD1 matching over 8 bases. This CDR3 is built from 13 residues. J gave up 7 bases and V 8 bases, and 9 bases lay outside the gene matches. The germline V gene encodes CDR1 MNHEY and CDR2 SVGAGI. CDR3 amino acids: CASWTGSRVEAFF. CDR3 nucleotide sequence: TGTGCCAGCTGGACAGGGAGTCGAGTTGAAGCTTTCTTT.

The chain combines TRBV29-1 with TRBJ2-5; 8 positions agree with TRBD1. The CDR3 is 13 residues long. Trimming cost V 7 bases and J 5 bases; bases outside gene matches: 9. Germline CDR1 and CDR2: SQVTM and ANQGSEA. The CDR3 spells CSAAQGAWETQYF. CDR3 nucleotides: TGCAGCGCCGCTCAGGGGGCCTGGGAGACCCAGTACTTC.

This clone came up a few times. The chain is built from TRBV18 and TRBJ1-5, with TRBD1 matching over 11 bases. The CDR3 has 16 amino acids. Looked up from germline, CDR1 is KGHSH and CDR2 is LQKENI. Trimming removed 1 base from V and 6 bases from J; junction bases left unmatched: 5. CDR3 sequence: CASSPRGQGERQPQHF. In DNA form, the CDR3 reads TGTGCCAGCTCACCACGGGGACAGGGGGAACGTCAGCCCCAGCATTTT.

The chain has TRBV10-2 and TRBJ1-5; TRBD1 agrees at 7 bases. V lost 7 bases and J lost 4; bases outside the gene matches: 10. CDR1 WSHSY and CDR2 SAAADI come from the germline V gene. This CDR3 is built from 15 residues. This CDR3 is CASNLGDRVNQPQHF. The DNA for the CDR3 is TGCGCCAGCAATCTGGGGGACAGAGTAAATCAGCCCCAGCATTTT.

V gene TRBV2 combines with J gene TRBJ1-5, with 7 bases fitting TRBD1. The trim removed 5 bases at V and 3 bases at J, leaving 4 bases unmatched. The CDR3 runs to 14 residues. In germline, CDR1 is SNHLY, CDR2 FYNNEI. CDR3 region: CASSRTGTNQPQHF. Written as DNA, the CDR3 is TGTGCCAGCAGTAGGACAGGCACCAATCAGCCCCAGCATTTT. The whole variable domain, remainder taken from reference TRBV2 and TRBJ1-5, is EPEVTQTPSHQVTQMGQEVILRCVPISNHLYFYWYRQILGQKVEFLVSFYNNEISEKSEIFDDQFSVERPDGSNFTLKIRSTKLEDSAMYFCASSRTGTNQPQHFGDGTRLSIL.

This chain connects TRBV4-1 to TRBJ2-7; D perhaps matches TRBD2 (5 bases). CDR3 length: 14 amino acids. The V gene lost 0 bases and the J gene lost 6 bases, with 12 bases spanning the gap. The V gene's germline CDR1 is MGHRA and CDR2 YSYEKL. This CDR3 reads CASSQEGVAGEQYF. DNA of the CDR3: TGCGCCAGCAGCCAAGAAGGCGTCGCGGGCGAGCAGTACTTC.

In nucleotides, the CDR3 is TGTGCCTGGAGTCTCCGAGAGTACCAAGAGACCCAGTACTTC. Its protein product is CAWSLREYQETQYF. The chain combines TRBV30 with TRBJ2-5; D gene uncertain. V dropped 2 bases and J dropped 0 bases, with 10 bases sitting between them. The germline V gene has CDR1 GTSNPN and CDR2 SVGIG (reference sequence). The CDR3 has 14 amino acids.

This sequence joins TRBV5-1 and TRBJ2-1; 7 bases fit TRBD2. The germline V gene encodes CDR1 SGHRS and CDR2 YFSETQ. This CDR3 region has 16 residues. The trim removed 2 bases at V and 6 bases at J, leaving 11 bases unmatched. For the CDR3, the DNA is TGCGCCAGCAGCTTATTCGACCCTAGCGGCCCCAATGAGCAGTTCTTC. It codes for CASSLFDPSGPNEQFF.